The next 30 T cell receptor beta chains were all read from a single sample in a study of blood T cell repertoires in COVID-19. Profiling relied on immunoSEQ multiplex PCR, and the TCRdb table lists in-frame clones only, not all of them. The sample comprises roughly 170,000 clones, just under 85% of which are singletons, and roughly 7.1% rests with the top ten. Sequenced: peripheral blood. The receptors were sampled from a man aged 35 to 55 who had recovered from COVID-19.

The chain employs TRBV5-8 and TRBJ1-4, with a weak D call TRBD1 (5 bases). V dropped 2 bases and J dropped 7 bases, with 9 bases sitting between them. CDR3 length: 13 residues. In germline, CDR1 is SGHTS, CDR2 YDEGEE. The CDR3 here is CASSFRGSEKLFF. In DNA form, the CDR3 reads TGTGCCAGCAGCTTTCGGGGGAGTGAAAAACTGTTTTTT.

The V call is TRBV7-2, the J call TRBJ2-4, with D possibly matching TRBD1 (5 bases). The germline CDR1 and CDR2 sequences are SGHTA and FQGNSA. CDR3 size: 13 residues. V gave up 0 bases and J gave up 14 bases, with 14 bases separating them. The CDR3 reads CASSLARKDTEYF. CDR3 in DNA: TGTGCCAGCAGCTTAGCGCGCAAGGACACGGAGTACTTC.

This clone was recorded only once. The chain recombines TRBV5-4 with TRBJ2-4, with 7 bases lining up with TRBD2. The V and J ends lost 4 bases and 4 bases, in that order; junction bases with no gene match: 8. The CDR3 loop spans 15 amino acids. The germline CDR1 and CDR2 sequences are SGHNT and YYREEE (reference sequence). In nucleotides, the CDR3 is TGTGCCAGCAGCCCCGCGGGGAGGGAGAAAAACATTCAGTACTTC. Protein product: CASSPAGREKNIQYF.

The V call is TRBV6-2 or TRBV6-3, the J call TRBJ2-7, with D possibly matching TRBD1 (6 bases). CDR1 MNHEY and CDR2 SVGEGT come from the germline V gene. This CDR3 has 13 amino acids. V lost 4 bases to trimming and J lost 6 bases, with 13 bases between them. The CDR3 sequence: CASSWNRVTEQYF. Written as DNA, the CDR3 is TGTGCCAGCAGTTGGAACAGGGTAACCGAGCAGTACTTC.

As DNA, the CDR3 is TGCAGCGTTTCGTCCGGGACAGGGCCCTACGAGCAGTACTTC. Translation: CSVSSGTGPYEQYF. The chain joins TRBV29-1 to TRBJ2-7; 9 bases are a match to TRBD1. Losses at the gene ends were 5 bases for V and 2 bases for J; bases not matched to a gene: 7. The CDR3 has 14 residues. Per germline, CDR1 SQVTM and CDR2 ANQGSEA.

The genes are TRBV6-6 and TRBJ2-3, with D tentatively TRBD2 (5 bases). The V end lost 4 bases, the J end lost 4 bases, and 6 bases lay between the germline ends. This CDR3 has 12 amino acids. Germline V gives CDR1 MNHNY, CDR2 SVGAGI (reference sequence). CDR3 nucleotide sequence: TGTGCCAGCAGTTGGACTTCAGATACGCAGTATTTT. Translated, it gives CASSWTSDTQYF.

The gene calls are TRBV5-8 and TRBJ2-4; D perhaps matches TRBD1 (6 bases). This CDR3 has 12 residues. Germline V gives CDR1 SGHTS, CDR2 YDEGEE. Trimming pared 4 bases from V and 8 bases from J, leaving 10 bases between. The CDR3 region is CASSRAGDIQYF. The CDR3, as DNA: TGTGCCAGCAGCAGGGCAGGGGACATTCAGTACTTC.

The chain links TRBV6-5 to TRBJ2-1, with D tentatively TRBD1 (5 bases). The germline gives CDR1 MNHEY, CDR2 SVGAGI. The CDR3 is 16 residues long. The V end was cut by 0 bases, the J end by 0 bases, with 9 bases between. In nucleotides, the CDR3 is TGTGCCAGCAGTTACTCGAGGCAGGGCTCCTACAATGAGCAGTTCTTC. Amino acids: CASSYSRQGSYNEQFF.

This chain links TRBV3-1 (or the pseudogene TRBV3-2) with TRBJ1-4, with D uncertain. The CDR3 has 13 residues. Germline-derived CDR1 and CDR2 are LGHDT and YNNKEL (reference sequence). Trimming cost V 2 bases and J 4 bases, with 5 bases left between them. CDR3 sequence: CASSQPVNEKLFF. The CDR3 nucleotides read TGTGCCAGCAGCCAACCGGTTAATGAAAAACTGTTTTTT.

The J gene is TRBJ2-1, the V gene TRBV11-3, with a possible D match to TRBD2 (6 bases). Between the trimmed V and J ends, which lost 0 bases and 12 bases, there was a span of 18 bases. The CDR3 covers 15 residues. Germline lookup yields CDR1 SGHNT and CDR2 YENEEA. DNA of the CDR3: TGTGCCAGCAGCTTAGATCCCCGGGACTCTTCTGGGCAGTTCTTC. Translating gives CASSLDPRDSSGQFF.

The rearrangement links TRBV7-3 to TRBJ2-5; D call uncertain. The germline V gene has CDR1 SGHTA and CDR2 FQGTGA. The CDR3 extends over 13 amino acids. Trimming took off 5 bases at V and 5 bases at J, with 12 bases between the two ends. CDR3 sequence: CASSRSRAETQYF. DNA of the CDR3: TGTGCCAGCAGCCGGTCCCGAGCGGAGACCCAGTACTTC.

The CDR3 bases are TGTGCCAAGACTTACAGGGGGGGCCCCAGGGTCTACGAGCAGTACTTC. It translates to CAKTYRGGPRVYEQYF. The chain joins TRBV6-7 to TRBJ2-7; D is perhaps TRBD1 (8 bases). TRBV6-7 is known as an ORF, though its function is uncertain. The CDR3 runs 16 residues. Trimming removed 10 bases at V and 3 bases at J, with 25 bases between.

V and J are TRBV5-6 and TRBJ1-1; no firm D call. V lost 0 bases and J 8 bases, leaving 17 bases between the germline ends. Per germline, CDR1 SGHDT and CDR2 YYEEEE. The CDR3 spans 15 residues. CDR3 sequence (DNA): TGTGCCAGCAGCTTGGTTGGTGGAGGAACACTCGAAGCTTTCTTT. This gives the protein CASSLVGGGTLEAFF.

The CDR3 loop is CAISESVRADYEQYF. The DNA of the CDR3 is TGTGCCATCAGTGAGTCAGTCAGGGCGGACTACGAGCAGTACTTC. J is TRBJ2-7 and V is TRBV10-3; D possibly corresponds to TRBD1 (5 bases). Trimming stripped 0 bases from V and 3 bases from J, with 12 bases between. The germline V gene encodes CDR1 ENHRY and CDR2 SYGVKD. CDR3 length: 15 residues.

The rearrangement links TRBV30 to TRBJ2-3; TRBD1 is a possible D gene (5 bases). CDR1 is GTSNPN, CDR2 SVGIG, per germline (reference sequence). The germline V and J ends were trimmed by 1 base and 6 bases, with 8 bases remaining between them. CDR3 size: 12 residues. DNA for the CDR3: TGTGCCTGGAGTGGATCAGGGGATACGCAGTATTTT. This codes for CAWSGSGDTQYF.

The V call is TRBV27, the J call TRBJ2-1, with 7 bases identical to TRBD2. V lost 5 bases to trimming and J lost 4 bases; unmatched junction nucleotides: 11. This CDR3 has 16 amino acids. CDR1 and CDR2 (germline): MNHEY, SMNVEV (reference sequence). The CDR3 coding sequence is TGTGCCAGCAGTCGGGGACGGTTACTAGCGTACAATGAGCAGTTCTTC. Translated: CASSRGRLLAYNEQFF.

The chain's CDR3 is CASSPGLSNTGELFF. CDR3 in DNA: TGTGCCAGCAGCCCTGGACTCTCGAACACCGGGGAGCTGTTTTTT. This chain uses TRBV7-9 with TRBJ2-2, with TRBD2 as a possible D gene (5 bases). From germline, CDR1 is SEHNR and CDR2 FQNEAQ (reference sequence). CDR3 length equals 15 residues. V shed 5 bases and J shed 0 bases, with 10 bases lying between them.

This clone has only one observation. The chain couples TRBV29-1 to TRBJ1-1; no clear D gene. Germline V lookup: CDR1 SQVTM, CDR2 ANQGSEA. The CDR3 has 13 residues. Trimming left V 6 bases short and J 3 bases short, with 14 bases between. The chain's CDR3 is CSVFDGLHTEAFF. The DNA for the CDR3 is TGCAGCGTCTTTGACGGGTTGCACACTGAAGCTTTCTTT.

The chain has TRBV27 and TRBJ2-7, with TRBD2 matching over 13 bases. V shed 3 bases and J 6 bases; nucleotides not matched to a gene: 2. The CDR3 totals 14 residues. Germline V gene sequence: CDR1 MNHEY, CDR2 SMNVEV (reference sequence). In DNA form, the CDR3 reads TGTGCCAGCAGTTTGACTAGCGGGAGGATCGAGCAGTACTTC. Protein: CASSLTSGRIEQYF.

The V call is TRBV6-5, the J call TRBJ1-1; a possible D gene is TRBD1 (5 bases). Trimming took 7 bases from V and 6 from J, leaving 18 bases between them. This CDR3 spans 14 amino acids. CDR1 and CDR2 from the germline V gene are MNHEY and SVGAGI. Here the CDR3 DNA reads TGTGCCAGCATGATGGGGGGAAGTTTATCTGAAGCTTTCTTT. It translates to CASMMGGSLSEAFF.

J is TRBJ1-4 and V is TRBV27, with a possible D match to TRBD1 (6 bases). Trimming removed 0 bases from V and 7 bases from J, with 12 bases in between. There are 15 residues in the CDR3. Germline V gene data show CDR1 as MNHEY and CDR2 as SMNVEV (reference sequence). The DNA of the CDR3 is TGTGCCAGCAGTTTATCATGGGGGCCCGGTGAAAAACTGTTTTTT. Protein sequence: CASSLSWGPGEKLFF.

The chain links TRBV18 to TRBJ2-1; D is ambiguous. The V gene's germline CDR1 is KGHSH and CDR2 LQKENI. There are 13 residues in the CDR3. The V gene lost 2 bases and the J gene lost 10 bases, with 12 bases spanning the gap. The chain's CDR3 is CASSPVDRREQFF. Written as DNA, the CDR3 is TGTGCCAGCTCACCAGTCGACCGGCGGGAGCAGTTCTTC.

The J gene is TRBJ2-1, the V gene TRBV18, with no clear D. Looked up from germline, CDR1 is KGHSH and CDR2 is LQKENI. CDR3 length equals 15 residues. The V end was cut by 2 bases, the J end by 6 bases, with 14 bases between. The CDR3 sequence: CASSPSGRLGNEQFF. In DNA, the CDR3 is TGTGCCAGCTCACCATCCGGCAGGTTGGGCAATGAGCAGTTCTTC.

This sequence joins TRBV9 and TRBJ2-7, with D unresolved. The CDR3 extends over 14 amino acids. Per germline, CDR1 SGDLS and CDR2 YYNGEE. V was cut by 0 bases and J by 4 bases, with 11 bases left in between. CDR3: CASSVGIGEYEQYF. The CDR3 DNA sequence: TGTGCCAGCAGCGTAGGCATTGGAGAATACGAGCAGTACTTC.

This clone was recorded many times. The rearrangement joins TRBV13 to TRBJ2-7, with TRBD2 identical over 7 bases. Germline trimming cut 1 base from V and 5 bases from J; bases unmatched to any gene: 8. The CDR3 has 15 amino acids. Germline CDR1 and CDR2: PRHDT and FYEKMQ (reference sequence). CDR3 DNA: TGTGCCAGCAGCTTAGTCTCCGGGGGGAGCGACGAGCAGTACTTC. It codes for CASSLVSGGSDEQYF.

The chain is built from TRBV5-1 and TRBJ2-5; D is possibly TRBD2 (7 bases). The V gene's germline CDR1 is SGHRS and CDR2 YFSETQ. CDR3 length: 14 amino acids. V was pared by 3 bases and J by 4 bases, with 13 bases between. As DNA, the CDR3 is TGCGCCAGCAGCTGGGGGCGGGGGCGAGAGACCCAGTACTTC. Protein product: CASSWGRGRETQYF.

The V gene is TRBV6-5, the J gene TRBJ1-1; D gene uncertain. Germline V gives CDR1 MNHEY, CDR2 SVGAGI. CDR3 size: 13 residues. The V end lost 0 bases, the J end lost 6 bases, and 8 bases lay between the germline ends. The CDR3 loop reads CASSYSSPSEAFF. Written as DNA, the CDR3 is TGTGCCAGCAGTTACTCGAGCCCCTCTGAAGCTTTCTTT.

V usage is TRBV6-5 and J usage is TRBJ1-2; D perhaps matches TRBD1 (5 bases). Germline CDR1 reads MNHEY; CDR2 reads SVGAGI. Trimming cost V 2 bases and J 2 bases, with 12 bases left between them. This CDR3 contains 15 residues. DNA of the CDR3: TGTGCCAGCAGTTACGAAGGTCAGGGAAACTATGGCTACACCTTC. Amino acids: CASSYEGQGNYGYTF.

V is TRBV27 and J is TRBJ2-7; TRBD1 matches 8 bases. Trimming cost V 6 bases and J 0 bases; bases outside gene matches: 10. Germline CDR1 reads MNHEY; CDR2 reads SMNVEV (reference sequence). The CDR3 length is 16 residues. This chain's CDR3 is CASSPNRDRSSYEQYF. CDR3 sequence (DNA): TGTGCCAGCAGCCCGAACCGGGACAGGAGCTCCTACGAGCAGTACTTC.

This chain uses TRBV6-4 with TRBJ2-3, with 12 bases aligning to TRBD2. The V gene's germline CDR1 is MRHNA and CDR2 SNTAGT. This CDR3 region has 15 residues. J lost 0 bases, V lost 7 bases, and 2 bases had no gene match. The CDR3 DNA reads TGTGCCAGCAAAGGGACTAGCGGGAGCACAGATACGCAGTATTTT. It codes for CASKGTSGSTDTQYF.